This T cell receptor beta chain was identified during a study of regulatory T cells in long-lasting Graves disease. General observations from the study: In persistent patients, shared public clonotypes (roughly 3,000) outnumbered those in new patients (roughly 1,000).

The germline V and J ends were trimmed by 2 bases and 0 bases, with 11 bases remaining between them. This CDR3 spans 16 amino acids. From germline, CDR1 is SNHLY and CDR2 FYNNEI. A remark on this clonotype: Its antigen is undetermined. A clone one base away is much larger, so this may be a read error.

Time point denoted: persistent/refractory GD, antithyroid drugs over 5 years with positive TRAb. PBMCs provided the RNA from which the TCR library was made. CDR3 regions were amplified by Arm-PCR using iRepertoire HTBI primers to build TCR beta libraries. TCRdb recomputed calls from the multiplex PCR reads with MiXCR, one row per CDR3 protein. The sample includes about 470,000 distinct CDR3 sequences, 20% to 25% of them seen just once. The rearrangement joins TRBV2 to TRBJ2-1; D call uncertain. This TCR came from a female donor with Graves disease. The sample was peripheral blood mononuclear cells (PBMCs), taken when the disease was refractory, from a patient treated with antithyroid drugs. CDR3 DNA sequence: TGTGCCAGCAGTGAACCGGACGCAAGCTCCTACAATGAGCAGTTCTTC. Translated, it gives CASSEPDASSYNEQFF.